Below, 18 T cell receptor beta chains from the same sample are listed, as sequenced in a study of control samples from healthy donors and cancer patients. Produced via immunoSEQ multiplex PCR; TCRdb's table is partial and in-frame only. The data contain approximately 120,000 clones, about nine tenths of them singletons. Sequenced: blood. The receptors stem from a man in his forties in good health.

The chain uses TRBV10-3 and TRBJ1-1; unclear D gene. The CDR3 extends over 13 amino acids. Per germline, CDR1 ENHRY and CDR2 SYGVKD. V dropped 5 bases and J dropped 4 bases, with 11 bases sitting between them. The CDR3 nucleotides are TGTGCCATCAGTACTAGCGGACCCACTGAAGCTTTCTTT. Translating it yields CAISTSGPTEAFF.

This clone was recorded only once. The chain couples TRBV19 to TRBJ2-5; 7 bases fit TRBD1. There are 14 residues in the CDR3. J lost 2 bases, V lost 4 bases, and 4 bases had no gene match. Germline loops: CDR1 LNHDA, CDR2 SQIVND (reference sequence). The CDR3 reads CASSTWTGQETQYF. CDR3 sequence (DNA): TGTGCCAGTAGTACCTGGACAGGTCAAGAGACCCAGTACTTC.

This clone showed up just a few times. The V call is TRBV30, the J call TRBJ1-1; D possibly corresponds to TRBD1 (6 bases). Germline values: CDR1 GTSNPN, CDR2 SVGIG (reference sequence). CDR3 length: 16 amino acids. Trimming took off 5 bases at V and 4 bases at J, with 23 bases between the two ends. The CDR3 DNA reads as TGTGCCTGGGGGGGGCGGTGGAGTGAAATGGGCACTGAAGCTTTCTTT. As protein: CAWGGRWSEMGTEAFF.

The rearrangement links TRBV30 to TRBJ1-3; 7 bases map to TRBD1. Germline CDR1 is GTSNPN and CDR2 is SVGIG (reference sequence). The V gene end was trimmed by 3 bases and the J gene end by 7 bases; junction bases not matched to a gene: 6. The CDR3 consists of 13 residues. The CDR3 spells CAWRGQGVNTIYF. CDR3 DNA sequence: TGTGCCTGGAGAGGTCAGGGGGTCAACACCATATATTTT.

This sequence joins TRBV18 and TRBJ1-5; D ambiguous. Looked up from germline, CDR1 is KGHSH and CDR2 is LQKENI. The length of the CDR3 is 16 residues. Trimming left V 4 bases short and J 2 bases short, with 15 bases between. CDR3 coding DNA: TGTGCCAGCTCACTCTACAAGGCAGAGGGCAATCAGCCCCAGCATTTT. This gives the protein CASSLYKAEGNQPQHF. Supplemented by reference TRBV18 and TRBJ1-5, the full variable domain reads NAGVMQNPRHLVRRRGQEARLRCSPMKGHSHVYWYRQLPEEGLKFMVYLQKENIIDESGMPKERFSAEFPKEGPSILRIQQVVRGDSAAYFCASSLYKAEGNQPQHFGDGTRLSIL.

J is TRBJ1-1 and V is TRBV6-1; D not certain. Trimming pared 3 bases from V and 5 bases from J, leaving 16 bases between. CDR1 MNHNS and CDR2 SASEGT come from the germline V gene. This CDR3 contains 15 residues. CDR3: CASSDLGPPGTEAFF. The CDR3 DNA reads TGTGCCAGCAGTGACCTCGGACCGCCGGGGACTGAAGCTTTCTTT.

The chain has TRBV4-1 and TRBJ2-5; 11 nucleotides match TRBD2. J gave up 2 bases and V 4 bases, and 6 bases lay outside the gene matches. The CDR3 covers 16 residues. Germline V CDR1 and CDR2: MGHRA, YSYEKL. The DNA for the CDR3 is TGCGCCAGCAGCCTGGGACTAGCGGACAGTCAAGAGACCCAGTACTTC. It is translated as CASSLGLADSQETQYF.

The chain joins TRBV29-1 to TRBJ2-3; 8 bases line up with TRBD2. The germline CDR1 and CDR2 sequences are SQVTM and ANQGSEA. The CDR3 has 18 amino acids. V gave up 6 bases and J gave up 0 bases; unmatched junction bases: 17. The CDR3 spells CSVGGGRGGWASTDTQYF. The CDR3 DNA follows: TGCAGCGTCGGAGGGGGTCGGGGGGGATGGGCTAGCACAGATACGCAGTATTTT.

This clone was found once. Written as DNA, the CDR3 is TGTGCCAGCAGCAAACCAAGATTTGGGGACAGGGTCATGAACACTGAAGCTTTCTTT. It codes for CASSKPRFGDRVMNTEAFF. The V gene is TRBV21-1, the J gene TRBJ1-1; no DNA check was done on the table's D call, TRBD1. TRBV21-1 is a known pseudogene. The CDR3 totals 19 residues.

The chain links TRBV4-3 to TRBJ1-2, with no clear D. The CDR3 contains 14 residues. Germline lookup yields CDR1 LGHNA and CDR2 YSLEER. The V gene lost 0 bases and the J gene lost 2 bases, with 7 bases spanning the gap. The CDR3 loop reads CASSQDAENYGYTF. The CDR3 DNA sequence: TGCGCCAGCAGCCAAGACGCCGAAAACTATGGCTACACCTTC.

This rearrangement joins TRBV6-1 to TRBJ2-5; 7 bases align to TRBD1. CDR1 MNHNS and CDR2 SASEGT come from the germline V gene. After removal of 3 bases from V and 8 bases from J, the junction contained 12 bases not matched to a gene. This CDR3 is built from 15 residues. CDR3 sequence: CASSDGTANRPTQYF. CDR3 coding DNA: TGTGCCAGCAGTGACGGGACAGCGAACCGACCAACCCAGTACTTC.

The chain uses TRBV18 and TRBJ2-3; D not certain. V lost 6 bases to trimming and J lost 0 bases, with 10 bases between them. Germline values: CDR1 KGHSH, CDR2 LQKENI. The CDR3 totals 14 residues. The CDR3 sequence: CASSRLISTDTQYF. CDR3 nucleotides: TGTGCCAGCTCCCGGCTGATTAGCACAGATACGCAGTATTTT.

This chain uses TRBV7-9 with TRBJ2-5; 11 positions match TRBD1. V gave up 1 base and J gave up 5 bases; unmatched junction bases: 6. Germline V gives CDR1 SEHNR, CDR2 FQNEAQ (reference sequence). The CDR3 consists of 16 residues. CDR3 bases: TGTGCCAGCAGCTTAGACGGACAGGGGGCCAGGGAGACCCAGTACTTC. It specifies CASSLDGQGARETQYF.

J is TRBJ2-5 and V is TRBV15; D gene uncertain. Germline assignment: CDR1 LNHNV and CDR2 YYDKDF (reference sequence). This CDR3 is built from 13 residues. V was cut by 0 bases and J by 5 bases, with 7 bases left in between. CDR3 DNA sequence: TGTGCCACCAGCAGAGATTTCGGGGAGACCCAGTACTTC. Its protein is CATSRDFGETQYF. Based on the CDR3 plus reference TRBV15 and TRBJ2-5, the full variable domain is DAMVIQNPRYQVTQFGKPVTLSCSQTLNHNVMYWYQQKSSQAPKLLFHYYDKDFNNEADTPDNFQSRRPNTSFCFLDIRSPGLGDTAMYLCATSRDFGETQYFGPGTRLLVL.

The chain links TRBV2 to TRBJ2-1; D not certain. Germline assignment: CDR1 SNHLY and CDR2 FYNNEI. The CDR3 sequence is 15 residues long. The V and J ends lost 0 bases and 8 bases respectively, with 14 bases between them. In nucleotides, the CDR3 is TGTGCCAGCAGTGAAGCACCTGCTACCCAGGATGAGCAGTTCTTC. Encoded protein: CASSEAPATQDEQFF.

The chain uses TRBV11-3 and TRBJ1-4, with D maybe TRBD1 (6 bases). V was clipped by 1 base and J by 13 bases, with 19 bases between them. Germline loops: CDR1 SGHNT, CDR2 YENEEA. CDR3 length: 15 residues. The CDR3 reads CASSLAEGDPRGLFF. CDR3 bases: TGTGCCAGCAGCTTAGCGGAGGGGGACCCCCGAGGACTGTTTTTT.

The J gene is TRBJ2-7, the V gene TRBV4-1; D possibly corresponds to TRBD2 (5 bases). Trimming removed 1 base at V and 0 bases at J, with 10 bases between. The CDR3 runs to 15 residues. The germline gives CDR1 MGHRA, CDR2 YSYEKL. The chain's CDR3 is CASSQGQDSSYEQYF. CDR3 sequence (DNA): TGCGCCAGCAGCCAAGGTCAGGACTCCTCCTACGAGCAGTACTTC.

This clone has a single count. The chain joins TRBV18 to TRBJ1-1, with 7 bases lining up with TRBD1. The CDR3 runs 14 residues. J lost 0 bases, V lost 6 bases, and 4 bases had no gene match. In germline, CDR1 is KGHSH, CDR2 LQKENI. In nucleotides, the CDR3 is TGTGCCAGCTCGACAGGGCCCTTGAACACTGAAGCTTTCTTT. It codes for CASSTGPLNTEAFF.